A selection of T cell receptor beta chains follows, all from one sample in a study of blood T cell repertoires in COVID-19. The data were produced by immunoSEQ multiplex PCR, yet TCRdb's version contains in-frame clones alone and is incomplete. The sample lists approximately 400,000 clones; approximately 90% were seen once. Sequenced input: PBMCs or T cells enriched from blood (not recorded which). The receptors stem from a woman in her 40s who had been exposed to COVID-19. Both conserved end residues are part of each CDR3. A D gene is named only where the DNA matches it firmly. For some rows the clone size is stated as once, few or many, or as a class when expanded; others skip it.

DNA: TGTGCCAGCAGCTTGGGGCATAGCACAGATACGCAGTATTTT
CDR3: CASSLGHSTDTQYF
J: TRBJ2-3
D: NA
V: TRBV7-3
size: NA

DNA: TGTGCCAGCAGTACCGGGACTAGCGGGAGTAAAACGCAGTATTTT
CDR3: CASSTGTSGSKTQYF
J: TRBJ2-3
D: TRBD2
V: TRBV6-5
size: NA

DNA: TGCGCCAGCAGCTTGAAGGGGGGGCCCTTATTAGCTTACGAGCAGTACTTC
CDR3: CASSLKGGPLLAYEQYF
J: TRBJ2-7
D: NA
V: TRBV5-1
size: NA

DNA: TGTGCCAGCAGTTTATCGATAGAATCCTACGAGCAGTACTTC
CDR3: CASSLSIESYEQYF
J: TRBJ2-7
D: NA
V: TRBV27
size: NA

DNA: TGTGCCAGCAGCCAGGTAACTAACACTGAAGCTTTCTTT
CDR3: CASSQVTNTEAFF
J: TRBJ1-1
D: NA
V: TRBV9
size: NA

DNA: TGTGCCAGCGCTAAAGGGGACAGCGACTCCTACGAGCAGTACTTC
CDR3: CASAKGDSDSYEQYF
J: TRBJ2-7
D: TRBD1
V: TRBV27
size: NA

DNA: TGTGCCTTAAACCGGGACAGGGGGGATGGCTACACCTTC
CDR3: CALNRDRGDGYTF
J: TRBJ1-2
D: TRBD1
V: TRBV30
size: NA

DNA: TGTGCCACCAGTGCCCCCCGCGGGCTAGCGGGATTGGAGACCCAGTACTTC
CDR3: CATSAPRGLAGLETQYF
J: TRBJ2-5
D: TRBD2
V: TRBV24-1
size: once

DNA: TGTGCCAGCAGTGCCTACCTAGTTCCCTACAATGAGCAGTTCTTC
CDR3: CASSAYLVPYNEQFF
J: TRBJ2-1
D: NA
V: TRBV6-4
size: NA

DNA: TGTGCCAGCAGCCCGGGACTAGCGGGGTTGGCGCAGTATTTT
CDR3: CASSPGLAGLAQYF
J: TRBJ2-3
D: TRBD2
V: TRBV11-3
size: NA

DNA: TGTGCCAGCAGTAACGACAGGGGTGGTGAAAAACTGTTTTTT
CDR3: CASSNDRGGEKLFF
J: TRBJ1-4
D: TRBD1
V: TRBV6-5
size: once